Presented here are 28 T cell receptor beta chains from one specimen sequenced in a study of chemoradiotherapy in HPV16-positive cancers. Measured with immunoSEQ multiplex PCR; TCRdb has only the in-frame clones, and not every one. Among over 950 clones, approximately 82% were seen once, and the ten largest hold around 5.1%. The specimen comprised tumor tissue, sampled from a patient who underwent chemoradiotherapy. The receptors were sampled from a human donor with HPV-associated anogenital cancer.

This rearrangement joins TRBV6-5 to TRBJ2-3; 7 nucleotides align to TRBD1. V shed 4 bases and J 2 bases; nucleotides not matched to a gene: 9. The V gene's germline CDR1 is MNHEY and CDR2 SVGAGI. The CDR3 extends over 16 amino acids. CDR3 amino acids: CASSSRTGSFTDTQYF. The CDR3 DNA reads TGTGCCAGCAGTTCCCGGACAGGATCCTTCACAGATACGCAGTATTTT.

CDR3 protein: CAISELRTEPGDEQYF. CDR3 DNA: TGTGCCATCAGTGAGCTACGGACAGAGCCAGGGGACGAGCAGTACTTC. The gene calls are TRBV10-3 and TRBJ2-7; D is perhaps TRBD1 (6 bases). V gave up 2 bases and J gave up 5 bases, with 19 bases separating them. Germline assignment: CDR1 ENHRY and CDR2 SYGVKD. The CDR3 is made up of 16 amino acids.

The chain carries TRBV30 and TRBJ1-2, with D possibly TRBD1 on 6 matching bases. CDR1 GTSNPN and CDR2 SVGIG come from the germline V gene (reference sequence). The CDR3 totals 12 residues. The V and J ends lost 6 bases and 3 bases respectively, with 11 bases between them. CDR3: CACTGMHYGYTF. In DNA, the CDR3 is TGTGCCTGTACAGGGATGCACTATGGCTACACCTTC.

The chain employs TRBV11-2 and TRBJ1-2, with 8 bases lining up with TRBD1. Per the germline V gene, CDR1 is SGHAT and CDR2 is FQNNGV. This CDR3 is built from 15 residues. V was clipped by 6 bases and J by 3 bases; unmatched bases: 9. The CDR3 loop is CASRRQGQADYGYTF. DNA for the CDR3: TGTGCCAGCAGACGCCAGGGACAGGCAGACTATGGCTACACCTTC.

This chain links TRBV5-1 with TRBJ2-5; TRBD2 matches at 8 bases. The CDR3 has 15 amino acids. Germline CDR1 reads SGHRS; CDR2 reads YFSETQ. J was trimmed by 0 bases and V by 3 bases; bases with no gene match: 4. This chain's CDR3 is CASSSDGGDQETQYF. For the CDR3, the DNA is TGCGCCAGCAGCTCTGACGGGGGGGACCAAGAGACCCAGTACTTC.

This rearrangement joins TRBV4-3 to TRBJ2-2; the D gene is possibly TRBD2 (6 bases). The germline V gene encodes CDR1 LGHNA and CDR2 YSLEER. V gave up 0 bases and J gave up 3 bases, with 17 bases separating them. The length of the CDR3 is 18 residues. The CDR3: CASSQDPSDPSHTGELFF. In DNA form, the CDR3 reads TGCGCCAGCAGCCAAGATCCTAGCGACCCTAGTCACACCGGGGAGCTGTTTTTT.

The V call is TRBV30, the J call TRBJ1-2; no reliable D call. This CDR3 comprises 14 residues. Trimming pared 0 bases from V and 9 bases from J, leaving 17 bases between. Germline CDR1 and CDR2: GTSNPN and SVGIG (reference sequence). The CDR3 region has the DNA TGTGCCTGGAGTGTATCCGATTGGGCGGGTAGCTACACCTTC. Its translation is CAWSVSDWAGSYTF.

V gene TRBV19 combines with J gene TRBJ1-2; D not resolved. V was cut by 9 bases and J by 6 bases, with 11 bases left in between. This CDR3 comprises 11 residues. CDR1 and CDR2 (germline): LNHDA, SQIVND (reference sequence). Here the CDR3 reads CASRTGNGYTF. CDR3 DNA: TGTGCCAGCAGGACTGGTAATGGCTACACCTTC.

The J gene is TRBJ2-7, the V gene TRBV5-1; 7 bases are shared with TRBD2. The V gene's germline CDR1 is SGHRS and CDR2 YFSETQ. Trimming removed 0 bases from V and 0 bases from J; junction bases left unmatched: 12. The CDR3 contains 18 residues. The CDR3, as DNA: TGCGCCAGCAGCTTGGCAGCAAGCGGGGTCCCTAGCTCCTACGAGCAGTACTTC. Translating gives CASSLAASGVPSSYEQYF.

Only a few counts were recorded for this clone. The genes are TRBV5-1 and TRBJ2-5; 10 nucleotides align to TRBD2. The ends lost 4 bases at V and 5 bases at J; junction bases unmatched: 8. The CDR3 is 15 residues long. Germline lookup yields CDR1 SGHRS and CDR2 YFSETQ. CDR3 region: CASSAGLAAWETQYF. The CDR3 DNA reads TGCGCCAGCAGCGCCGGACTAGCGGCGTGGGAGACCCAGTACTTC.

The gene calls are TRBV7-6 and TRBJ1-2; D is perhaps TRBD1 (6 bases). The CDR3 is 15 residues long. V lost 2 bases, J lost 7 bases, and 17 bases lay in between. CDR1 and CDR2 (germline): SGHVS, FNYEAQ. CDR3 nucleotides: TGTGCCAGCAGCTTATCGTCCGGGGGGCGTGGTGGCTACACCTTC. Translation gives CASSLSSGGRGGYTF.

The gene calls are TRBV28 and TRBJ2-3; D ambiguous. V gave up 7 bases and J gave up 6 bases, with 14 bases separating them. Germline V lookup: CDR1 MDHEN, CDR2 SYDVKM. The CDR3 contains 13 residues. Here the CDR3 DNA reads TGTGCCAGCAATACGCGGTGGGCCGATACGCAGTATTTT. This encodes CASNTRWADTQYF. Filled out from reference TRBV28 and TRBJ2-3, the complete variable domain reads DVKVTQSSRYLVKRTGEKVFLECVQDMDHENMFWYRQDPGLGLRLIYFSYDVKMKEKGDIPEGYSVSREKKERFSLILESASTNQTSMYLCASNTRWADTQYFGPGTRLTVL.

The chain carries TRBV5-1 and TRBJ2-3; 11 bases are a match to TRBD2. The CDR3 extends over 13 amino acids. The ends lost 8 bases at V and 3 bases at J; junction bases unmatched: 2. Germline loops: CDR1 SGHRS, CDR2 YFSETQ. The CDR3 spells CASGTSGTDTQYF. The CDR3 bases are TGCGCCAGTGGGACTAGCGGAACAGATACGCAGTATTTT.

CDR3 DNA: TGCAGCGTCTGGTCAGCTCGCTACACCTTC. The encoded protein is CSVWSARYTF. The rearrangement links TRBV29-1 to TRBJ1-2; unclear D gene. Trimming took 6 bases from V and 9 from J, leaving 11 bases between them. The CDR3 has 10 residues. CDR1 and CDR2 from the germline V gene are SQVTM and ANQGSEA.

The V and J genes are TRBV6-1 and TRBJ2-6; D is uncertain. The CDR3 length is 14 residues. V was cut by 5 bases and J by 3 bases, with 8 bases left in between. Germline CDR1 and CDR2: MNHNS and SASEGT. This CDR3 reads CASSTLIGANVLTF. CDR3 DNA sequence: TGTGCCAGCAGTACTCTGATTGGGGCCAACGTCCTGACTTTC.

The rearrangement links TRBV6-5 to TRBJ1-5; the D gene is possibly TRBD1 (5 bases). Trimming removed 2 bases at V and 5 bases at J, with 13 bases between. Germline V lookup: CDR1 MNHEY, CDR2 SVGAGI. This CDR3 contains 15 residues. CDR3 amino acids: CASSYRQSDHQPQHF. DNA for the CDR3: TGTGCCAGCAGTTACCGACAGTCAGACCATCAGCCCCAGCATTTT.

CDR3 coding DNA: TGTGCCAGTAGTGTTCTTAGCAATCAGCCCCAGCATTTT. This encodes CASSVLSNQPQHF. The V call is TRBV19, the J call TRBJ1-5; D gene ambiguous. V was clipped by 5 bases and J by 0 bases, with 5 bases between them. In germline, CDR1 is LNHDA, CDR2 SQIVND (reference sequence). This CDR3 is built from 13 residues. The whole variable domain, filled in from reference TRBV19 and TRBJ1-5, reads DGGITQSPKYLFRKEGQNVTLSCEQNLNHDAMYWYRQDPGQGLRLIYYSQIVNDFQKGDIAEGYSVSREKKESFPLTVTSAQKNPTAFYLCASSVLSNQPQHFGDGTRLSIL.

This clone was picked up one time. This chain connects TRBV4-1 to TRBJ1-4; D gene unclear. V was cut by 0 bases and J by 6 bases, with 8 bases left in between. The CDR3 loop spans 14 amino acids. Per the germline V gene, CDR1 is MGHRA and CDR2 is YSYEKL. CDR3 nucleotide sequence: TGCGCCAGCAGCCAAGAGTCAGTAGATGAAAAACTGTTTTTT. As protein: CASSQESVDEKLFF.

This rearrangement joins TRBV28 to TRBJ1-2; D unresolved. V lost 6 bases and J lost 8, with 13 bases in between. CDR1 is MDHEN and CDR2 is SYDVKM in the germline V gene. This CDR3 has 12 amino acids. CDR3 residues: CASSTLVGGYTF. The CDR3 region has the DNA TGTGCCAGCAGCACCCTGGTCGGCGGCTACACCTTC.

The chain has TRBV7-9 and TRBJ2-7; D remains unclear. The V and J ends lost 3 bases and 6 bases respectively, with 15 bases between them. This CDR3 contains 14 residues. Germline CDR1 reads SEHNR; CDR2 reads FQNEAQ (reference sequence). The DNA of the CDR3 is TGTGCCAGCAGCTTTTCCCGTTACCCTCGCGAGCAGTACTTC. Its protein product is CASSFSRYPREQYF.

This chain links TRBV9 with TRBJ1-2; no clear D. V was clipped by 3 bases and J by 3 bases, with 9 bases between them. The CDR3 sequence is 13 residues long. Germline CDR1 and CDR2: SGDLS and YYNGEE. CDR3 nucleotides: TGTGCCAGCAGCGACCCACGGCACTATGGCTACACCTTC. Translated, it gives CASSDPRHYGYTF.

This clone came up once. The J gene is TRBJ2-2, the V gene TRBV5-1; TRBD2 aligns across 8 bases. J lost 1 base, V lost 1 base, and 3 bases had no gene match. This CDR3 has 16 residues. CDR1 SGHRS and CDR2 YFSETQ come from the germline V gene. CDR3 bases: TGCGCCAGCAGCTTGACTCGGGGGGGGAACACCGGGGAGCTGTTTTTT. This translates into CASSLTRGGNTGELFF.

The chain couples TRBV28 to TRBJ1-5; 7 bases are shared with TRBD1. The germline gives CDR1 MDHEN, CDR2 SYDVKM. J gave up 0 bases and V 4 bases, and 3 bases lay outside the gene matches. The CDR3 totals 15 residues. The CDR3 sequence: CASSSDRISNQPQHF. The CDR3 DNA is TGTGCCAGCAGTTCGGACAGGATTAGCAATCAGCCCCAGCATTTT.

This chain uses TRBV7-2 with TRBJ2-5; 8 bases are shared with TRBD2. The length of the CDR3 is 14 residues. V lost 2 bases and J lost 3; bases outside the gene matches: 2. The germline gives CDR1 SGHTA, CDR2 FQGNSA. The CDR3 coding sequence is TGTGCCAGCAGCTTATGGCGGGGGGAAGAGACCCAGTACTTC. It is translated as CASSLWRGEETQYF. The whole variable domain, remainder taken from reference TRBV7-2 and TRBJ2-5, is GAGVSQSPSNKVTEKGKDVELRCDPISGHTALYWYRQSLGQGLEFLIYFQGNSAPDKSGLPSDRFSAERTGGSVSTLTIQRTQQEDSAVYLCASSLWRGEETQYFGPGTRLLVL.

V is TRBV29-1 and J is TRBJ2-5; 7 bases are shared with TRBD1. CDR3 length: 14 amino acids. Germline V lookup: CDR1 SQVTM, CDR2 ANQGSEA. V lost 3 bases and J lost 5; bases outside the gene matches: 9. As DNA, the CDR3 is TGCAGCGTTGACCTGGCACAGGGGACGGAGACCCAGTACTTC. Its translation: CSVDLAQGTETQYF.

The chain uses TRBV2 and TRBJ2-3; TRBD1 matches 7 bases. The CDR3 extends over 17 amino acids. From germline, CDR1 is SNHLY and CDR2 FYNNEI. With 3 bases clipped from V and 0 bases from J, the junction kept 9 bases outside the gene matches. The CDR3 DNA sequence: TGTGCCAGCAGTGAGAGGGGGCCTATGATCAGCACAGATACGCAGTATTTT. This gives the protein CASSERGPMISTDTQYF.

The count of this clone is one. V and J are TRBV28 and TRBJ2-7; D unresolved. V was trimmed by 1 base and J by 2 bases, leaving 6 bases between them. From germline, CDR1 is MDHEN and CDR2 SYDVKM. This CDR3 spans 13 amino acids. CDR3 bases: TGTGCCAGCAGTTTATTGGCAGCCTACGAGCAGTACTTC. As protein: CASSLLAAYEQYF.

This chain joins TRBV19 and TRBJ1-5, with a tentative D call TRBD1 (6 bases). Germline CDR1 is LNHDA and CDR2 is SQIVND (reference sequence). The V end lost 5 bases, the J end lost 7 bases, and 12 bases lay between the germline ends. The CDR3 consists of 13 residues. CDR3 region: CASSRTGLQPQHF. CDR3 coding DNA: TGTGCCAGTAGTCGAACAGGGTTACAGCCCCAGCATTTT.